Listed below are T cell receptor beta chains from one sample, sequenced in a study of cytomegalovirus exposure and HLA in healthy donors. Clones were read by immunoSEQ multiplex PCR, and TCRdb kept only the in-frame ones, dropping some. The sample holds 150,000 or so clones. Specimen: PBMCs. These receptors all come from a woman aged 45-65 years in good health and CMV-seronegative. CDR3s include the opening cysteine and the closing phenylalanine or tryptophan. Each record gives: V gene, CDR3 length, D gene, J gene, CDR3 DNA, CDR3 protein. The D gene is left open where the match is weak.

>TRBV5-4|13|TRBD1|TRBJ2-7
TGTGCCAGCAGCATTGGGACAGGGCAAGAGCAGTACTTC
CASSIGTGQEQYF
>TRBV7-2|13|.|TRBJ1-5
TGTGCCAGCAGCCGCAAGGGGGATCAGCCCCAGCATTTT
CASSRKGDQPQHF
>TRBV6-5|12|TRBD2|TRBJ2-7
TGTGCCAGCAGTCGACTAGCGGGAAAGCAGTACTTC
CASSRLAGKQYF
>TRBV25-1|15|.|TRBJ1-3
TGTGCCAGCAGTGGGCAAACAGGGATCGGAAACACCATATATTTT
CASSGQTGIGNTIYF
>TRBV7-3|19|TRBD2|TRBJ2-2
TGTGCCAGCAGCTTACCAGCGACTAGCGGGAGTTTAGGCACCGGGGAGCTGTTTTTT
CASSLPATSGSLGTGELFF
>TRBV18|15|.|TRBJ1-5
TGTGCCAGCTCACCCTTGAGGGGGAACAATCAGCCCCAGCATTTT
CASSPLRGNNQPQHF
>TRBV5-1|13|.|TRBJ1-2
TGCGCCAGCAGCTTGAAGTCGGAGTATGGCTACACCTTC
CASSLKSEYGYTF
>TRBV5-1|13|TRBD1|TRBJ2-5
TGCGCCAGCAGCCGGACAGGCGGACAGACCCAGTACTTC
CASSRTGGQTQYF
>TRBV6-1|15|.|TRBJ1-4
TGTGCCAGCAGTGAGGCTTCCAACAGGGACGAAAAACTGTTTTTT
CASSEASNRDEKLFF
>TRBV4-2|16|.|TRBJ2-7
TGTGCCAGCAGCCGGGAGGGGACAGGAAGCTCCTACGAGCAGTACTTC
CASSREGTGSSYEQYF
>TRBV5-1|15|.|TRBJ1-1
TGCGCCAGCAGCTTTGAGTGGGGGGGGAACACTGAAGCTTTCTTT
CASSFEWGGNTEAFF
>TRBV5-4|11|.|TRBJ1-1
TGTGCCAGCAGCTTGGGTAATGAAGCTTTCTTT
CASSLGNEAFF
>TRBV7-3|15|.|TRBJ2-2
TGTGCCAGCAGCTTAACGTGGGGGCGCACCGGGGAGCTGTTTTTT
CASSLTWGRTGELFF
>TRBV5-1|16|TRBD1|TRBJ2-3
TGCGCCAGCAGCTTGGAATACAGGGGGAGTACAGATACGCAGTATTTT
CASSLEYRGSTDTQYF